By proportion, the clone carrying this T cell receptor beta chain is medium-sized. Authors' data handling: Reference gene primer amplification yielded estimated nucleated cell counts. Assay: immunoSEQ multiplex PCR; the TCRdb copy retains only in-frame clones and omits some. Clone size and the V and J calls come from that table; the DNA yielded D and trimming. Among approximately 35,000 clones listed, 65% to 90% were seen once. The data are from a study of blood T cell repertoires in COVID-19. At the level of the study: Sites across the United States, Italy and Spain contributed samples from acute and convalescent COVID-19. Sample material is recorded as cDNA or gDNA derived from T cells, B-cell-depleted T cells, or PBMCs.

There are 12 residues in the CDR3. Trimming shortened V by 4 bases and J by 4 bases, and 7 bases separated the two germline ends. CDR1 and CDR2 from the germline V gene are GTSNPN and SVGIG (reference sequence). Material: peripheral blood. This chain uses TRBV30 with TRBJ2-2; D is unclear. This clonotype was sampled from a man in his fifties or sixties with active COVID-19. CDR3 nucleotide sequence: TGTGCCTGGAATGAGATCACCGGGGAGCTGTTTTTT. It translates to CAWNEITGELFF.